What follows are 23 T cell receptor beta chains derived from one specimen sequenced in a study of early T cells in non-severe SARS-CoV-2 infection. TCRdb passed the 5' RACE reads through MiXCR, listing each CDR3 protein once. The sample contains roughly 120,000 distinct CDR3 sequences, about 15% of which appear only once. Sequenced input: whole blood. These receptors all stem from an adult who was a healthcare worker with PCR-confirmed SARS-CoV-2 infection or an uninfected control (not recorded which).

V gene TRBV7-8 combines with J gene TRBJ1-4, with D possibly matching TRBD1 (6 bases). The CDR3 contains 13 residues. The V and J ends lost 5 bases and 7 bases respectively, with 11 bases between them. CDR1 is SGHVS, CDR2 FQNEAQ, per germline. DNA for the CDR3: TGTGCCAGCAGCGGGGGCGGCAGTGAAAAACTGTTTTTT. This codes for CASSGGGSEKLFF.

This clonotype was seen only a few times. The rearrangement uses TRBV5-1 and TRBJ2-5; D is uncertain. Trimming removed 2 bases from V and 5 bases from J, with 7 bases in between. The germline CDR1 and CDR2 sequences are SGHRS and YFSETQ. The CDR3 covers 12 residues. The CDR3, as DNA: TGCGCCAGCAGCTTAACTACTGAGACCCAGTACTTC. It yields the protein CASSLTTETQYF.

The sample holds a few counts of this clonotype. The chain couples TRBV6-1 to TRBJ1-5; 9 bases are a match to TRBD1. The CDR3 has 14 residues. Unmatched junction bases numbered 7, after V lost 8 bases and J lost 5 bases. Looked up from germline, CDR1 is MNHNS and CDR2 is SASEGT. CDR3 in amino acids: CASGNGQGYQPQHF. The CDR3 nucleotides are TGTGCCAGCGGTAACGGACAGGGGTATCAGCCCCAGCATTTT.

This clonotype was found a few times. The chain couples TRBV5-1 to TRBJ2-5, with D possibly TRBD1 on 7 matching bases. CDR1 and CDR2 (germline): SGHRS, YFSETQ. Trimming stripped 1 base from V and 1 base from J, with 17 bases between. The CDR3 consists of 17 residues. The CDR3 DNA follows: TGCGCCAGCAGCTTGTACGGAGGGGGCCAGTTCCAAGAGACCCAGTACTTC. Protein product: CASSLYGGGQFQETQYF.

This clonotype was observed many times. The CDR3 nucleotides read TGTGCCAGTAGTCCCTCAATCGGGAGGCAGTGGGGCTACACCTTC. It encodes CASSPSIGRQWGYTF. The chain joins TRBV19 to TRBJ1-2, with D hard to call. V shed 5 bases and J shed 8 bases, with 21 bases lying between them. The CDR3 has 15 amino acids. Germline CDR1 is LNHDA and CDR2 is SQIVND (reference sequence).

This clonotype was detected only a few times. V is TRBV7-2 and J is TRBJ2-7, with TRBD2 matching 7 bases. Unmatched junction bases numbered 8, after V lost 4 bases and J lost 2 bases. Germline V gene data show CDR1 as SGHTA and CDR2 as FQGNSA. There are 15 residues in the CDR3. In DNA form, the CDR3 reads TGTGCCAGCAGCTCGCTTTGGGGGGGTCCCTACGAGCAGTACTTC. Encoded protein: CASSSLWGGPYEQYF.

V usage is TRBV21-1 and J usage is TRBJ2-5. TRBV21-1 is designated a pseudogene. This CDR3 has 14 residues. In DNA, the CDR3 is TGTGCCAGCAGCAAAGTGAGACCACAAGAGACCCAGTACTTC. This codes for CASSKVRPQETQYF.

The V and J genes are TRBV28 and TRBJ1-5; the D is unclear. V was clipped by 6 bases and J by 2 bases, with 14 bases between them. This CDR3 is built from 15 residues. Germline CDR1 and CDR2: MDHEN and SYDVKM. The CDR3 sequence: CASRPYNARNQPQHF. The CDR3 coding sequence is TGTGCCAGCAGACCCTACAACGCTCGCAATCAGCCCCAGCATTTT. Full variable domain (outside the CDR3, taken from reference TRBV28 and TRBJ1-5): DVKVTQSSRYLVKRTGEKVFLECVQDMDHENMFWYRQDPGLGLRLIYFSYDVKMKEKGDIPEGYSVSREKKERFSLILESASTNQTSMYLCASRPYNARNQPQHFGDGTRLSIL.

The CDR3 is CASSYSTLGFSYEQYF. CDR3 in DNA: TGTGCCAGCAGTTACTCCACACTAGGTTTCTCCTACGAGCAGTACTTC. The V and J genes are TRBV6-6 and TRBJ2-7, with D perhaps matching TRBD2 (5 bases). The ends were cut back, 0 bases at V and 0 bases at J, with 12 bases in the middle. CDR3 length: 16 amino acids. Per germline, CDR1 MNHNY and CDR2 SVGAGI (reference sequence).

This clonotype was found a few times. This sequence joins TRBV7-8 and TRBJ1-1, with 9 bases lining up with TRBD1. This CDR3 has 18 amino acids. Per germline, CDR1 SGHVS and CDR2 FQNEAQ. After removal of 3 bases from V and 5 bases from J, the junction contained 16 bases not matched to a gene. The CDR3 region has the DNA TGTGCCAGCAGCTTTGAGCCCTACCGGGACAGGGAGGAAACTGAAGCTTTCTTT. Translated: CASSFEPYRDREETEAFF.

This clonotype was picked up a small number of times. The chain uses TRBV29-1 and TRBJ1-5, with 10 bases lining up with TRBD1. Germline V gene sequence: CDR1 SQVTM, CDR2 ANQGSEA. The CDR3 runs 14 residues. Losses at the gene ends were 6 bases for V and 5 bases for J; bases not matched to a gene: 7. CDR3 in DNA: TGCAGCGTCTCGCTGGGGACAGGGGATCAGCCCCAGCATTTT. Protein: CSVSLGTGDQPQHF.

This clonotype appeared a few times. For the CDR3, the DNA is TGTGCCAGCAGCTTTTCGACTACAGTCGAAGCTTTCTTT. Translated, it gives CASSFSTTVEAFF. The J gene is TRBJ1-1, the V gene TRBV7-2; D call uncertain. Trimming removed 3 bases from V and 8 bases from J, with 13 bases in between. CDR1 is SGHTA, CDR2 FQGNSA, per germline. The CDR3 contains 13 residues.

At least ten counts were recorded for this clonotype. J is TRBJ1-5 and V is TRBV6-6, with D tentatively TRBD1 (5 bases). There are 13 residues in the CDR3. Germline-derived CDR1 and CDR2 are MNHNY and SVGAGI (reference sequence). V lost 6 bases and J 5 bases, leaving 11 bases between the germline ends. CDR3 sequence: CASSRGGDQPQHF. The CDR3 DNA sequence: TGTGCCAGCAGCCGCGGGGGGGATCAGCCCCAGCATTTT.

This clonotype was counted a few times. CDR3 loop: CSVVRTEYGYTF. CDR3 DNA: TGCAGCGTTGTCCGCACGGAATATGGCTACACCTTC. The chain uses TRBV29-1 and TRBJ1-2; no clear D. V shed 4 bases and J shed 5 bases, with 11 bases lying between them. Germline V CDR1 and CDR2: SQVTM, ANQGSEA. The CDR3 has 12 amino acids.

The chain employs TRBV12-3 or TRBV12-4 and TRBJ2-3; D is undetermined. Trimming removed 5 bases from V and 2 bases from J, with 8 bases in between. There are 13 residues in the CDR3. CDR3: CASSALPTDTQYF. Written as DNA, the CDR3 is TGTGCCAGCAGTGCTCTCCCCACAGATACGCAGTATTTT.

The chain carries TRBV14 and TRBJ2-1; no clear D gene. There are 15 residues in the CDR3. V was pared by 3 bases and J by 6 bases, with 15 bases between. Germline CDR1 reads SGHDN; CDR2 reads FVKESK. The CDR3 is CASSQVGMPGNEQFF. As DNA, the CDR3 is TGTGCCAGCAGCCAGGTCGGCATGCCAGGCAATGAGCAGTTCTTC.

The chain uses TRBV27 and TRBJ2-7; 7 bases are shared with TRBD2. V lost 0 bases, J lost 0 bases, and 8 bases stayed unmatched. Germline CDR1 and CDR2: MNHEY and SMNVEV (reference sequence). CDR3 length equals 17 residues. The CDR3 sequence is CASSLSLAGVPSYEQYF. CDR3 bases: TGTGCCAGCAGTTTATCTCTCGCGGGGGTGCCCTCCTACGAGCAGTACTTC.

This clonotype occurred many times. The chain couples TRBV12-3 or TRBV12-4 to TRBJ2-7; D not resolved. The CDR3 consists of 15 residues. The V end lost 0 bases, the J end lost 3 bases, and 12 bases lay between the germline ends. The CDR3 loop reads CASSLALGGSYEQYF. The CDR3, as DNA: TGTGCCAGCAGTTTAGCGCTAGGCGGCAGCTACGAGCAGTACTTC.

The CDR3 reads CARTTLCLGANVLTF. The CDR3 bases are TGTGCCAGGACGACTCTCTGCTTGGGGGCCAACGTCCTGACTTTC. This sequence joins TRBV24-1 and TRBJ2-6; D is undetermined. Per the germline V gene, CDR1 is KGHDR and CDR2 is SFDVKD. This CDR3 has 15 amino acids. V was pared by 11 bases and J by 4 bases, with 17 bases between.

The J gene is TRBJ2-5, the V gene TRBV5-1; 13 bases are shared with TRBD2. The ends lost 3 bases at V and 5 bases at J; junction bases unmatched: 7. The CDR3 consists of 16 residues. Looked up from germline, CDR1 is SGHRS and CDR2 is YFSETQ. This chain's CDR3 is CASSSRGLAGSETQYF. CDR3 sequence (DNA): TGCGCCAGCAGCTCCCGGGGACTAGCGGGGAGTGAGACCCAGTACTTC. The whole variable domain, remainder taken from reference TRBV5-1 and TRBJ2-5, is KAGVTQTPRYLIKTRGQQVTLSCSPISGHRSVSWYQQTPGQGLQFLFEYFSETQRNKGNFPGRFSGRQFSNSRSEMNVSTLELGDSALYLCASSSRGLAGSETQYFGPGTRLLVL.

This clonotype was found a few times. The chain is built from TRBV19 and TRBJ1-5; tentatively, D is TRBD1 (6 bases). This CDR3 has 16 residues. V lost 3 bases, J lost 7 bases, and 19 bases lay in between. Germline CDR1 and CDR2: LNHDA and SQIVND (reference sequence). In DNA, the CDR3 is TGTGCCAGTAGTATCTCCGTGGGGGGGCTCCCCCAGCCCCAGCATTTT. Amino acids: CASSISVGGLPQPQHF.

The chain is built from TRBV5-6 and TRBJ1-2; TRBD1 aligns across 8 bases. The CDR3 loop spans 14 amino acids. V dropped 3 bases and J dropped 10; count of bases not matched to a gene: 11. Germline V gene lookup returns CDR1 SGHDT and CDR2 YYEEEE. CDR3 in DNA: TGTGCCAGCAGCTCCCTGGACAGGGCCCACTCCTACACCTTC. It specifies CASSSLDRAHSYTF.

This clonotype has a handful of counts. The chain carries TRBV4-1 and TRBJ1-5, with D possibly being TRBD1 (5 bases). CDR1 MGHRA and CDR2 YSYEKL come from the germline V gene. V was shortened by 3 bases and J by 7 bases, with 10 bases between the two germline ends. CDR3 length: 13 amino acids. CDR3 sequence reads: CASSHGTWQPQHF. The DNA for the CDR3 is TGCGCCAGCAGCCATGGGACCTGGCAGCCCCAGCATTTT.